One and the same sample provided the 4 T cell receptor beta chains below, sequenced in a study of T cell repertoires in cytomegalovirus infection. Using its own MiXCR run on the reads, TCRdb lists one record per CDR3 protein. The sample carries a few hundred thousand distinct CDR3 sequences, roughly 46% recorded once. Their recognized antigens are unknown. Sequenced material: cultured PBMCs, taken from culture after CMV antigen stimulation. These receptors were collected from a human donor in good health (CMV status not recorded). Some clones in this sample may be carry-over from other donors' samples.

The V gene is TRBV7-9, the J gene TRBJ1-1; D ambiguous. Per germline, CDR1 SEHNR and CDR2 FQNEAQ (reference sequence). This CDR3 spans 14 amino acids. With 1 base removed from V and 5 bases from J, the gap between germline ends came to 11 bases. DNA for the CDR3: TGTGCCAGCAGCTTAGTCTTAGGGAAGACTGAAGCTTTCTTT. Residues: CASSLVLGKTEAFF.

The CDR3 spells CASSQNRAGANVLTF. The CDR3 DNA sequence: TGTGCCAGCAGTCAGAACAGGGCTGGGGCCAACGTCCTGACTTTC. This chain connects TRBV6-1 to TRBJ2-6; TRBD1 might be the D (6 bases). The CDR3 covers 15 residues. CDR1 and CDR2 from the germline V gene are MNHNS and SASEGT. Trimming stripped 5 bases from V and 2 bases from J, with 10 bases between.

This clonotype was found a few times. The rearrangement joins TRBV6-1 to TRBJ1-1, with 8 bases fitting TRBD1. The junction had 4 bases not matched to a gene; V was cut back by 6 bases and J by 4 bases. This CDR3 has 13 amino acids. Per the germline V gene, CDR1 is MNHNS and CDR2 is SASEGT. CDR3 nucleotides: TGTGCCAGCAGATACACAGGGGGCACTGAAGCTTTCTTT. Its translation: CASRYTGGTEAFF.

This clonotype showed up just once. The CDR3 DNA reads TGCGCCAGCAGCCCGGGCGTGGCTAGCGGGGGCGAGAACACAGATACGCAGTATTTT. Encoded protein: CASSPGVASGGENTDTQYF. The chain couples TRBV5-1 to TRBJ2-3, with 10 bases lining up with TRBD2. J gave up 2 bases and V 4 bases, and 16 bases lay outside the gene matches. In germline, CDR1 is SGHRS, CDR2 YFSETQ. The CDR3 is 19 amino acids.